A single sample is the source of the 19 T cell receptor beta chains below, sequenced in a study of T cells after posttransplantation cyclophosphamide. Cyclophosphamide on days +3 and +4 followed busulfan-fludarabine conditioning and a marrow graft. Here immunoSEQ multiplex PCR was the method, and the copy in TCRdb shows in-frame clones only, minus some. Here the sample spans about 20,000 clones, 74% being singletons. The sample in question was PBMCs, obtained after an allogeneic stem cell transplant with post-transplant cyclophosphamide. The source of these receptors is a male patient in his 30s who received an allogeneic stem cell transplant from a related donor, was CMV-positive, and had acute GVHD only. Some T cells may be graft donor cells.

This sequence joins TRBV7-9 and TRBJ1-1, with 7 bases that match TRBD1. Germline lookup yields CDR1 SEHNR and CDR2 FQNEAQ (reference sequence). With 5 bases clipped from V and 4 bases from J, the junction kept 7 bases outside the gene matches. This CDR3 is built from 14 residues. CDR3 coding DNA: TGTGCCAGCAGCCGACAGGGTTTAGGCACTGAAGCTTTCTTT. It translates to CASSRQGLGTEAFF.

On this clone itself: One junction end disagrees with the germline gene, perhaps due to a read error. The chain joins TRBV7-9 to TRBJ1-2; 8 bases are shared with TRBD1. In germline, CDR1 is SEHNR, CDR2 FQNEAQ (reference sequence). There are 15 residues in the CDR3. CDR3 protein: CASSQDRTGQYGYTF. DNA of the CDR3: TGCGCCAGCAGCCAAGATAGGACAGGGCAATATGGCTACACCTTC. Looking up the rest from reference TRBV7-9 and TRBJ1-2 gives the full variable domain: DTGVSQNPRHKITKRGQNVTFRCDPISEHNRLYWYRQTLGQGPEFLTYFQNEAQLEKSRLLSDRFSAERPKGSFSTLEIQRTEQGDSAMYLCASSQDRTGQYGYTFGSGTRLTVV.

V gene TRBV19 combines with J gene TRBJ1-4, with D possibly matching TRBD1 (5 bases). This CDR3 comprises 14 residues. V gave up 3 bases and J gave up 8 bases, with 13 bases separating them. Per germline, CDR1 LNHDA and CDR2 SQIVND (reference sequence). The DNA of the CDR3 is TGTGCCAGTAGTATTGGAGCAGGGCCGGAAAAACTGTTTTTT. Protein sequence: CASSIGAGPEKLFF.

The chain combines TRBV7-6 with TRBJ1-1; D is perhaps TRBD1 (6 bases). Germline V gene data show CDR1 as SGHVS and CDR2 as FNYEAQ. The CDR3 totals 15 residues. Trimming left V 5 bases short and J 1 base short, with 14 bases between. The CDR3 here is CASSQQQGGNTEAFF. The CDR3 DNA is TGTGCCAGCAGCCAACAACAGGGTGGGAACACTGAAGCTTTCTTT.

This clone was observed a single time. The CDR3 loop is CASSSRAGTTGLPWAQYF. The DNA for the CDR3 is TGTGCCAGCAGCTCTCGAGCCGGAACTACTGGACTGCCCTGGGCCCAGTACTTC. This chain uses TRBV7-2 with TRBJ2-5, with TRBD2 as a possible D gene (5 bases). Germline V gives CDR1 SGHTA, CDR2 FQGNSA. The CDR3 runs 18 residues. The germline V and J ends were trimmed by 4 bases and 9 bases, with 30 bases remaining between them. The complete variable domain, with remaining parts taken from reference TRBV7-2 and TRBJ2-5, reads GAGVSQSPSNKVTEKGKDVELRCDPISGHTALYWYRQSLGQGLEFLIYFQGNSAPDKSGLPSDRFSAERTGGSVSTLTIQRTQQEDSAVYLCASSSRAGTTGLPWAQYFGPGTRLLVL.

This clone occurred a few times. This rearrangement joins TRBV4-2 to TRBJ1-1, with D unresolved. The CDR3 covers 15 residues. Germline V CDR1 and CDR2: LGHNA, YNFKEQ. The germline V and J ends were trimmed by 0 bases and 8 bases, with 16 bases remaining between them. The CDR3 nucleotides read TGTGCCAGCAGCCAAGAACCGATGGCTATCAGGGAAGCTTTCTTT. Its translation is CASSQEPMAIREAFF.

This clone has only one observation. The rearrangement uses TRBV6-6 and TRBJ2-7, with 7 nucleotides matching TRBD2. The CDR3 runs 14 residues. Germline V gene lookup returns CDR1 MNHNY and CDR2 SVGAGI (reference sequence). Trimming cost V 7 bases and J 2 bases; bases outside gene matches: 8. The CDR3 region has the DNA TGTGCCAGCAACGACGGAGGACTAGCCTACGAGCAGTACTTC. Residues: CASNDGGLAYEQYF.

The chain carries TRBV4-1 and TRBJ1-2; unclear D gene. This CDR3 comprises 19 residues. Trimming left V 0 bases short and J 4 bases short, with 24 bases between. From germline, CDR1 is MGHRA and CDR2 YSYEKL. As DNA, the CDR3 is TGCGCCAGCAGCCAAGATCCTGGCGGAGGGTCGCACCGGATCTATGGCTACACCTTC. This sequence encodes CASSQDPGGGSHRIYGYTF.

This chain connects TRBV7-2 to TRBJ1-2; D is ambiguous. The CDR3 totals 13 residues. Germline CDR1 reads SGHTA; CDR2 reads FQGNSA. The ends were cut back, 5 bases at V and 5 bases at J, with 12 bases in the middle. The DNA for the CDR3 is TGTGCCAGCAGCCTAACCGGGAGTTATGGCTACACCTTC. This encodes CASSLTGSYGYTF.

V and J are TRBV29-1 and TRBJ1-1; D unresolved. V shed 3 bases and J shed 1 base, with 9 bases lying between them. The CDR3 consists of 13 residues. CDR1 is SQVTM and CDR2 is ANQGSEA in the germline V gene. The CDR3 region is CSVEAARNTEAFF. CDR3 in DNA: TGCAGCGTTGAGGCGGCACGGAACACTGAAGCTTTCTTT. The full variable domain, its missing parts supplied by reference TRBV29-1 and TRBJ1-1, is SAVISQKPSRDICQRGTSLTIQCQVDSQVTMMFWYRQQPGQSLTLIATANQGSEATYESGFVIDKFPISRPNLTFSTLTVSNMSPEDSSIYLCSVEAARNTEAFFGQGTRLTVV.

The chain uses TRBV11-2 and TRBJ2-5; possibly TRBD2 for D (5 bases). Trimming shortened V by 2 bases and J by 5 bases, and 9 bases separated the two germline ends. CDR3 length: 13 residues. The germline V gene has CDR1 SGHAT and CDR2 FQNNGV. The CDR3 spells CASSLWRMETQYF. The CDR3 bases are TGTGCCAGCAGCTTATGGAGGATGGAGACCCAGTACTTC.

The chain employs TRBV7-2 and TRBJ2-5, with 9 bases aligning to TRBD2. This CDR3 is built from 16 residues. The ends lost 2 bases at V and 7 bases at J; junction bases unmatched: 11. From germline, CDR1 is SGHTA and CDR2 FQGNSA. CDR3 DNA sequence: TGTGCCAGCAGCTTAAACGCGGGGGGGGTCTATGGGACCCAGTACTTC. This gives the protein CASSLNAGGVYGTQYF.

Written as DNA, the CDR3 is TGTGCCAGCAGTCCTCGTTACACGATTTATACGCAGTATTTT. As protein: CASSPRYTIYTQYF. This chain joins TRBV2 and TRBJ2-3, with D uncertain. The CDR3 consists of 14 residues. Germline-derived CDR1 and CDR2 are SNHLY and FYNNEI. V was pared by 5 bases and J by 7 bases, with 16 bases between.

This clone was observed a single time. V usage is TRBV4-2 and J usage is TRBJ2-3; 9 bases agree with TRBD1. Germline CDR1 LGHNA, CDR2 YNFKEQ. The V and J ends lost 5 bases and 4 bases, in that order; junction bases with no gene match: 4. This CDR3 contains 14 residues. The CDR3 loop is CASSFGTGPDTQYF. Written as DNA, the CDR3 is TGTGCCAGCAGCTTTGGGACAGGGCCAGATACGCAGTATTTT.

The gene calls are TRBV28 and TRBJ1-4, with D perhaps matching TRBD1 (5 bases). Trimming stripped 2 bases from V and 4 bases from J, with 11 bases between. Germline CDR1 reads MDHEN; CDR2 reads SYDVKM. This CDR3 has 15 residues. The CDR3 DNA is TGTGCCAGCAGTTTAGGGGGGATTATTAATGAAAAACTGTTTTTT. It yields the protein CASSLGGIINEKLFF.

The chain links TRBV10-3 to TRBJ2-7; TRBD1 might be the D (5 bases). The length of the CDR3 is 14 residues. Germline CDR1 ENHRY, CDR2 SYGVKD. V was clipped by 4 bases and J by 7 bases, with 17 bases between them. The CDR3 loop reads CAISAGRDVREQYF. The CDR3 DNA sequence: TGTGCCATCAGTGCCGGCAGGGATGTCAGGGAGCAGTACTTC.

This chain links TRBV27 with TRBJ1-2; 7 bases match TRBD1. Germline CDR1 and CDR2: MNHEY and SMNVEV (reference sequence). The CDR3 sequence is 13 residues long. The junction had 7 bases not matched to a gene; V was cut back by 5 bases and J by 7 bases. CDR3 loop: CASSPQGTGGYTF. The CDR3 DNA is TGTGCCAGCAGTCCACAGGGGACGGGTGGCTACACCTTC.

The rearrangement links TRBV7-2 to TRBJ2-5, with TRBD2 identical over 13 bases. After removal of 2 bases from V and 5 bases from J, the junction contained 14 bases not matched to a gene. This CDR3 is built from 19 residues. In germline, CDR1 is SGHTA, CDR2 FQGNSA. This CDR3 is CASSLKRLAGGRIPETQYF. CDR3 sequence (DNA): TGTGCCAGCAGCTTAAAGCGACTAGCGGGGGGACGGATCCCGGAGACCCAGTACTTC.

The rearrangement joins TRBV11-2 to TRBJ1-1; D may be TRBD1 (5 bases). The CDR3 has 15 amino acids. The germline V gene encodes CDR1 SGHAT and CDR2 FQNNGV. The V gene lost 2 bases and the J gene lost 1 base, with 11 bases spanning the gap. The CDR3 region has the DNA TGTGCCAGCAGCTTACGGTTGGGGGGGAACACTGAAGCTTTCTTT. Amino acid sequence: CASSLRLGGNTEAFF.